The text below deals with one T cell receptor beta chain. This sample was taken from a study of PD-L1 blockade in urothelial cancer. Study-level background: The patients' atezolizumab therapy, 1,200 mg intravenously every 3 weeks, started in the mid-2010s. Male patients with bladder-origin urothelial cancer numbered about 90% of the roughly 29. Patients had been given 0 to 3 earlier chemotherapy regimens.

The time point denotes: pretreatment peripheral blood. Germline CDR1 SGHDN, CDR2 FVKESK. Trimming at V came to 5 bases and at J to 11 bases, leaving 6 bases not matched to a gene. The CDR3 is 13 amino acids. The investigators introduced synthetic TCR analog templates into each PCR as spikes. Assay: immunoSEQ multiplex PCR; the TCRdb copy retains only in-frame clones and omits some. This sample has fewer than 95,000 clones; roughly 89% occur once, and the top ten carry around 1.9%. The V call is TRBV14, the J call TRBJ1-1; 12 positions agree with TRBD1. The TCR was taken from a man aged 55 to 69 with urothelial cancer. Source: PBMCs, taken around atezolizumab (anti-PD-L1) treatment. CDR3: CASSSGTGGLAFF. In DNA, the CDR3 is TGTGCCAGCAGCAGCGGGACAGGGGGCCTGGCTTTCTTT.